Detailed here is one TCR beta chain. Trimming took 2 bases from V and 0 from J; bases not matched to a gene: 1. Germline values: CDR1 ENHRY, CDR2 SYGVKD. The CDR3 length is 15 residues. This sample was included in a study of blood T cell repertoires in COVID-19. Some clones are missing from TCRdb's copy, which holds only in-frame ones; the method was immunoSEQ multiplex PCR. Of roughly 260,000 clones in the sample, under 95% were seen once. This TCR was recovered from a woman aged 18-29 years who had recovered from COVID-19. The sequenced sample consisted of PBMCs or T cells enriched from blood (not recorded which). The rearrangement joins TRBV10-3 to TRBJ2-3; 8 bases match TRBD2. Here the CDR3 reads CAISETSGSTDTQYF. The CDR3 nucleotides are TGTGCCATCAGTGAGACTAGCGGTAGCACAGATACGCAGTATTTT.